A selection of T cell receptor beta chains follows, all from one sample in a study of cytomegalovirus exposure and HLA in healthy donors. Sequenced by immunoSEQ multiplex PCR; TCRdb stores in-frame clones only, minus some. The sample has some 130,000 clones, roughly 60% seen once. Material for sequencing was PBMCs. The receptors were gathered from a woman aged 40 to 50 in good health and CMV-seronegative. CDR3s include the opening cysteine and the closing phenylalanine or tryptophan. Each record gives: V gene, CDR3 length, J gene, CDR3 protein.

V: TRBV30
length: 14
J: TRBJ2-3
CDR3: CAWRSGSSTDTQYF

V: TRBV2
length: 14
J: TRBJ2-3
CDR3: CASTLLLSTDTQYF

V: TRBV2
length: 15
J: TRBJ1-5
CDR3: CASRATGSYNQPQHF

V: TRBV7-8
length: 16
J: TRBJ1-1
CDR3: CASSLMVAGAGTEAFF

V: TRBV10-2
length: 13
J: TRBJ1-4
CDR3: CASSGQANEKLFF

V: TRBV15
length: 15
J: TRBJ2-3
CDR3: CATSRLSVGTDTQYF

V: TRBV5-4
length: 14
J: TRBJ2-2
CDR3: CASSLNRNTGELFF

V: TRBV6-5
length: 14
J: TRBJ2-7
CDR3: CASLARVPPYEQYF

V: TRBV28
length: 17
J: TRBJ2-6
CDR3: CASSSQTGKAGANVLTF

V: TRBV19
length: 17
J: TRBJ2-7
CDR3: CASSLGQGGASLYEQYF

V: TRBV28
length: 13
J: TRBJ1-2
CDR3: CASSKTGGYGYTF

V: TRBV9
length: 15
J: TRBJ2-3
CDR3: CASSPSQGITDTQYF

V: TRBV19
length: 17
J: TRBJ2-7
CDR3: CASSIDLERGAAYEQYF

V: TRBV21-1
length: 12
J: TRBJ1-2
CDR3: CASSLRGGGYTF

V: TRBV28
length: 14
J: TRBJ2-3
CDR3: CASSSGDSTDTQYF

V: TRBV10-3
length: 16
J: TRBJ1-5
CDR3: CAISESDQGRGQPQHF

V: TRBV30
length: 12
J: TRBJ1-5
CDR3: CAWDRLNQPQHF

V: TRBV28
length: 14
J: TRBJ2-7
CDR3: CASTGTRGAYEQYF

V: TRBV28
length: 14
J: TRBJ1-1
CDR3: CASGDSSRLREAFF

V: TRBV19
length: 13
J: TRBJ1-5
CDR3: CASGQGWNQPQHF

V: TRBV11-2
length: 17
J: TRBJ1-4
CDR3: CASSPGQGVATNEKLFF

V: TRBV20-1
length: 10
J: TRBJ1-2
CDR3: CSASNYGYTF

V: TRBV4-1
length: 12
J: TRBJ2-5
CDR3: CASSQDEETQYF

V: TRBV2
length: 14
J: TRBJ1-1
CDR3: CASSLQALGTEAFF

V: TRBV18
length: 14
J: TRBJ1-4
CDR3: CASSPPDRVEKLFF

V: TRBV11-2
length: 15
J: TRBJ1-1
CDR3: CASSLLTGLNTEAFF

V: TRBV7-9
length: 15
J: TRBJ2-5
CDR3: CASSLEGVVTETQYF

V: TRBV19
length: 13
J: TRBJ2-3
CDR3: CASEAGSTDTQYF

V: TRBV5-5
length: 16
J: TRBJ1-6
CDR3: CASSYLQGSYNSPLHF

V: TRBV6-6
length: 15
J: TRBJ1-6
CDR3: CASSYSRTVNSPLHF

V: TRBV6-1
length: 15
J: TRBJ1-1
CDR3: CASSEVQGMNTEAFF

V: TRBV5-1
length: 14
J: TRBJ1-4
CDR3: CASSQLGGNEKLFF

V: TRBV4-2
length: 14
J: TRBJ1-1
CDR3: CASSQGGGDTEAFF

V: TRBV29-1
length: 12
J: TRBJ1-1
CDR3: CSVTAGETEAFF

V: TRBV7-9
length: 14
J: TRBJ2-3
CDR3: CVSSLSIGTDTQYF

V: TRBV4-1
length: 13
J: TRBJ1-1
CDR3: CASSQDRGTEAFF

V: TRBV7-7
length: 18
J: TRBJ2-1
CDR3: CASSPYMRGAGIYNEQFF

V: TRBV2
length: 15
J: TRBJ2-7
CDR3: CASSESQAFSYEQYF

V: TRBV2
length: 14
J: NA
CDR3: CASRPDLNTGELFF

V: TRBV7-3
length: 13
J: TRBJ1-2
CDR3: CASSLSRDYGYTF

V: TRBV7-2
length: 13
J: TRBJ1-1
CDR3: CASSPGGNTEAFF

V: TRBV27
length: 14
J: TRBJ1-2
CDR3: CASSVGGSNYGYTF

V: TRBV7-6
length: 21
J: TRBJ2-2
CDR3: CASNSLPGHRFADRNTGELFF

V: TRBV4-2
length: 17
J: TRBJ2-5
CDR3: CASSQDPSGGGEETQYF

V: TRBV5-6
length: 15
J: TRBJ2-5
CDR3: CASSPLQGLQETQYF

V: TRBV11-2
length: 12
J: TRBJ2-7
CDR3: CASSPLQGIQYF

V: TRBV5-1
length: 17
J: TRBJ2-3
CDR3: CASSLWAAFSSTDTQYF

V: TRBV6-5
length: 14
J: TRBJ1-5
CDR3: CASSHRQANQPQHF

V: TRBV27
length: 13
J: TRBJ1-1
CDR3: CASRWTGGSEAFF

V: TRBV7-9
length: 14
J: TRBJ1-2
CDR3: CASSLETSNYGYTF

V: TRBV30
length: 16
J: TRBJ1-2
CDR3: CAWSDGTGLKSYGYTF

V: TRBV6-1
length: 14
J: TRBJ2-2
CDR3: CASSEGTATGELFF